This TCR beta chain was identified during a study of T cell responses to AZD1222 COVID-19 vaccine. From germline, CDR1 is SEHNR and CDR2 FQNEAQ (reference sequence). Between the trimmed V and J ends, which lost 0 bases and 5 bases, there was a span of 7 bases. The CDR3 runs 14 residues. Assay: immunoSEQ multiplex PCR; the TCRdb copy retains only in-frame clones and omits some. This table has around 100,000 clones, 85% to 90% appearing once. Comment on this clone: No antigen is known for it.

Study-level results: Samples come after the peak T cell response, not at day 14.

Here the sequenced sample was peripheral blood, taken on day 0 of AZD1222 vaccination. The chain combines TRBV7-9 with TRBJ1-4, with a possible D match to TRBD1 (5 bases). The origin of this receptor is an adult in good health. This CDR3 reads CASSLAAGNEKLFF. DNA for the CDR3: TGTGCCAGCAGCTTAGCGGCAGGGAATGAAAAACTGTTTTTT.